Included here is one T cell receptor beta chain sequence, with context. Authors' processing steps: Researchers report that nucleated cell counts were estimated from reference gene primer amplification. Generated by immunoSEQ multiplex PCR, the TCRdb table keeps only in-frame clones and is missing some. V, J and clone size were drawn from that table, and D and trimming were deduced from the DNA. The table lists roughly 250,000 clones, approximately 86% of them singletons. V gave up 7 bases and J gave up 1 base, with 14 bases separating them. The CDR3 sequence is 15 residues long. CDR1 and CDR2 from the germline V gene are LGHNT and FRNRAP. This entry is derived from a study of blood T cell repertoires in COVID-19. On the study more broadly: Whether acute or convalescent, the COVID-19 samples came from the United States, Italy and Spain. PBMCs, B-cell-depleted T cells, or T cells provided the cDNA or gDNA that made up the material.

This rearrangement joins TRBV12-5 to TRBJ2-1, with D maybe TRBD2 (6 bases). The material sequenced was peripheral blood. The TCR was taken from a man aged 55 to 69 who had recovered from COVID-19. CDR3 in DNA: TGTGCTAGTGCCCCCGGGGGAGTATCCTACAATGAGCAGTTCTTC. This sequence encodes CASAPGGVSYNEQFF.